This record covers a single T cell receptor (beta chain). Germline assignment: CDR1 MNHEY and CDR2 SMNVEV (reference sequence). This CDR3 region has 17 residues. Trimming pared 6 bases from V and 2 bases from J, leaving 20 bases between. The entry originates in a study of shared clonotypes between healthy human individuals. Using immunoSEQ multiplex PCR, the repertoire was profiled, and TCRdb retains in-frame clones only, with some absent. The table lists 300,000 to 350,000 clones, around four fifths of them singletons, with more than 9% in the top ten. The sequencing sample was made of memory CD4+ T cells sorted from blood. Subset described: CD45RA-negative fraction. The TCR was taken from a young man in good health. The gene calls are TRBV27 and TRBJ2-4, with D possibly matching TRBD1 (5 bases). CDR3 loop: CASSRKRGDSTKNIQYF. The CDR3, as DNA: TGTGCCAGCAGCCGAAAAAGGGGCGACTCCACCAAAAACATTCAGTACTTC.